This T cell receptor (beta chain) derives from a study of beta chain features in type 1 diabetes. Study in general: Healthy donors, compared against patients, showed similar age, gender and cell yields. The samples had about 100,000,000 sorted cells examined in all. Study-level findings and limits: For type 1 diabetes patients, VDJ junctions showed fewer insertions and more deletions. Among patients, naive, central memory and Treg TCRB repertoires appeared more similar than among healthy donors.

The study reverse transcribed the entire isolated RNA, so it sequenced expressed TCRB transcripts. TCRdb's copy holds only in-frame clones and misses some; the assay was immunoSEQ multiplex PCR. Found here are approximately 160,000 clones, roughly 8% of them singletons; the top ten hold less than 0.85%. This CDR3 comprises 15 residues. The junction had 2 bases not matched to a gene; V was cut back by 3 bases and J by 4 bases. Germline V gene sequence: CDR1 SSHAT, CDR2 FNYEAQ (reference sequence). As for this clone: Its cognate antigen is unknown.

Source material: central memory CD4+ T cells from blood. This TCR derives from a man aged 18 to 30 in good health. V is TRBV7-7 and J is TRBJ2-3; 12 bases are shared with TRBD2. CDR3 region: CASSFSSGRADTQYF. CDR3 DNA: TGTGCCAGCAGCTTCTCTAGCGGGAGGGCAGATACGCAGTATTTT.